The clone carrying this T cell receptor beta chain was seen only a few times. Original handling: Scientists estimated how many nucleated cells there were by amplifying reference gene primers. TCRdb's table, derived via immunoSEQ multiplex PCR, lists solely in-frame clones and lacks some. V, J and clone size were drawn from that table, and D and trimming were deduced from the DNA. The profile shows some 180,000 clones, 88% of them singletons. The CDR3 consists of 14 residues. The germline V gene has CDR1 MNHEY and CDR2 SMNVEV (reference sequence). The trim removed 5 bases at V and 4 bases at J, leaving 8 bases unmatched. The data are from a study of blood T cell repertoires in COVID-19. Study at large: Donors in the United States, Italy and Spain gave samples during acute or convalescent COVID-19. Sources were T cells, B-cell-depleted T cells, or PBMCs; the material itself was cDNA or gDNA.

The TCR sequence derives from a man aged 50-59 years who had recovered from COVID-19. The V call is TRBV27, the J call TRBJ2-7; 7 nucleotides line up with TRBD1. Sequenced input: peripheral blood. CDR3 DNA sequence: TGTGCCAGCAGTAGACAGGGTTATGGGTACGAGCAGTACTTC. It encodes CASSRQGYGYEQYF.